The clone carrying this T cell receptor beta chain was found once. The antigen remains undetermined. From germline, CDR1 is ENHRY and CDR2 SYGVKD. This CDR3 has 13 residues. V was shortened by 3 bases and J by 7 bases, with 12 bases between the two germline ends. This sample was taken from a study of T cell responses to AZD1222 COVID-19 vaccine. Points from the study as a whole: In a largely white British group with more females than males, clonal diversity was possibly underestimated.

The protocol was immunoSEQ multiplex PCR, while the TCRdb copy is restricted to in-frame clones and leaves out a portion. This sample has about 120,000 clones, with roughly nine tenths found just once. This chain uses TRBV10-3 with TRBJ1-1; a possible D gene is TRBD1 (6 bases). The sequence was collected from an adult in good health. Sequencing used peripheral blood, obtained on day 0 of AZD1222 vaccination. For the CDR3, the DNA is TGTGCCATCAGTGAAGGGGGAGGCGGTGAAGCTTTCTTT. Residues: CAISEGGGGEAFF.